This entry concerns a single T cell receptor beta chain. The specificity of this receptor is unknown. The record has no base qualities; no much larger clone is one base away. This sample stems from a study of blood T cell repertoires in COVID-19 (dated by TCRdb to 2018 to 2020). Turning to the overall study: Samples covering the acute and convalescent phases of COVID-19 were provided by collaborators in the United States, Italy and Spain. The dataset comprised deeply sampled blood TCRbeta repertoires from subjects exposed to, actively infected with, or recovered from COVID-19. The samples were drawn from the first 160 participants of the ongoing ImmuneRACE study and from 1,254 subjects provided by 6 global collaborators. Nearly every sample came with metadata listing a de-identified subject ID, COVID-19 status, age in years and sex. Where HLA class I and class II types were available, the types were taken from metadata supplied by the sample provider, not from assay-based typing. The repertoires were released in a freely available public database meant as a resource for research on the immune response to SARS-CoV-2. The material from the prospective study consisted of cDNA or gDNA derived from T cells, B-cell-depleted T cells, or PBMCs. Broad study findings and their caveats: The quantity of clinical and demographic metadata differed by source and by participant and was supplied without curation.

Enrolling through a virtual design, the prospective study's participants ranged in age from roughly 18 to 90 years and lived across more than 20 United States geographic areas. In the prospective study, participants were assigned to cohorts based on the clinical history participants reported in a screening survey and a study questionnaire. In the prospective study, whole blood, serum and a nasopharyngeal or oropharyngeal swab were collected from each participant by mobile phlebotomists. Prospective study participants could optionally give additional blood draws and questionnaires over an approximately 2-month period. Before DNA extraction, prospective study blood samples were shipped either frozen or at room temperature. The immunoSEQ Assay, a bias-controlled multiplex PCR, was used to amplify TCRbeta CDR3 regions from genomic DNA. On the authors' methods: Nucleated cell counts per sample were estimated from amplification of reference gene primers within the assay. To quantify the absolute abundance of each unique TCRbeta CDR3 rearrangement, sequence reads were collapsed and filtered. For each sample, productive Simpson clonality was calculated as the square root of Simpson's diversity index across productive rearrangements. Held by TCRdb, this immuneACCESS table contains in-frame sequences only and omits some clones. Under half of the omission traces to an unresolved V gene where checked; the cause of the rest is unknown. Clone size and the V and J calls come from that table; the DNA yielded D and trimming. Recorded for this sample are some 210,000 clones; around 80% of them occurred a single time. The top ten hold 3.5% to 5.5% of the sample.

V drops 1 base and J drops 7 bases, leaving 9 bases in between. The germline V gene sets CDR1 to SGHDT and CDR2 to YYEEEE. Taken from cysteine to phenylalanine, the CDR3 has 14 residues. The CDR3 DNA has 42 bases and is translated from base 1. Source material: PBMCs or T cells enriched from blood (not recorded which). The sequence came from a man younger than 40 with acute COVID-19. Recombination connected TRBV5-6 to TRBJ1-6; no D gene is confidently identified. The nucleotide sequence is given as TGTGCCAGCAGCTTGTTTCTAACGAATTCACCCCTCCACTTT. It specifies CASSLFLTNSPLHF.